These 5 T cell receptor beta chains were sequenced from one sample in a study of blood T cell repertoires in COVID-19. Sequencing was performed with immunoSEQ multiplex PCR; in TCRdb, only in-frame clones are kept and a portion is missing. The data show roughly 56,000 clones, over 75% seen once. Input material: peripheral blood. Receptors originate from a human donor in a cohort sampled during active COVID-19.

The V call is TRBV5-8, the J call TRBJ2-1, with no clear D. CDR1 and CDR2 from the germline V gene are SGHTS and YDEGEE. The CDR3 runs to 14 residues. V shed 4 bases and J shed 2 bases, with 10 bases lying between them. The CDR3 nucleotides are TGTGCCAGCAGCCCTGTGGGCACCTACAATGAGCAGTTCTTC. This gives the protein CASSPVGTYNEQFF.

The chain combines TRBV11-3 with TRBJ2-1, with 7 positions matching TRBD2. This CDR3 region has 15 residues. Looked up from germline, CDR1 is SGHNT and CDR2 is YENEEA. Trimming removed 8 bases from V and 3 bases from J; junction bases left unmatched: 10. This CDR3 reads CASAPGGSLYNEQFF. The CDR3 region has the DNA TGTGCCAGCGCCCCGGGGGGTAGCCTCTACAATGAGCAGTTCTTC.

V usage is TRBV2 and J usage is TRBJ2-1; a possible D gene is TRBD1 (6 bases). Trimming shortened V by 6 bases and J by 9 bases, and 12 bases separated the two germline ends. This CDR3 contains 12 residues. Germline values: CDR1 SNHLY, CDR2 FYNNEI. The CDR3 DNA reads TGTGCCAGCAGCCTACAGGGTATTGAGCAGTTCTTC. It is translated as CASSLQGIEQFF.

This clone was recorded once. The chain links TRBV9 to TRBJ2-2; weak D call: TRBD1 (6 bases). Trimming stripped 4 bases from V and 1 base from J, with 11 bases between. In germline, CDR1 is SGDLS, CDR2 YYNGEE. The CDR3 is made up of 15 amino acids. The CDR3 DNA is TGTGCCAGCAGCATAAGGACAGAGAACACCGGGGAGCTGTTTTTT. It translates to CASSIRTENTGELFF.

The chain carries TRBV15 and TRBJ2-3; D call uncertain. CDR3 length equals 14 residues. CDR1 and CDR2 from the germline V gene are LNHNV and YYDKDF (reference sequence). V was shortened by 3 bases and J by 5 bases, with 12 bases between the two germline ends. CDR3 residues: CATSSGRRGDTQYF. The CDR3 nucleotides read TGTGCCACCAGCAGTGGCCGGCGCGGAGATACGCAGTATTTT.